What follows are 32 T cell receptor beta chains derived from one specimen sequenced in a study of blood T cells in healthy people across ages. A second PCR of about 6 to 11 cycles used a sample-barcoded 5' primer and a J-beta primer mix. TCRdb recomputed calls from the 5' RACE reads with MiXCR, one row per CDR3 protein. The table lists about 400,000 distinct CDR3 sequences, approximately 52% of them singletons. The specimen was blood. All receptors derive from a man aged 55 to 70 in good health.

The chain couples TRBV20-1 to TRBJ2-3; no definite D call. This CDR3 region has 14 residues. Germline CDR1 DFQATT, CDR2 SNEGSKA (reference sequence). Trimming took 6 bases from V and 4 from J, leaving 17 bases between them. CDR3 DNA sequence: TGCAGTGCCAGCCCACAAACTGGGGCAGATACGCAGTATTTT. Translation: CSASPQTGADTQYF.

The CDR3 protein is CSATRGHRASASYTF. CDR3 coding DNA: TGCAGTGCCACCCGCGGACACCGAGCTAGCGCGAGCTACACCTTC. The rearrangement links TRBV20-1 to TRBJ1-2; D might be TRBD1 (5 bases). CDR1 is DFQATT and CDR2 is SNEGSKA in the germline V gene (reference sequence). Trimming stripped 6 bases from V and 9 bases from J, with 26 bases between. This CDR3 comprises 15 residues.

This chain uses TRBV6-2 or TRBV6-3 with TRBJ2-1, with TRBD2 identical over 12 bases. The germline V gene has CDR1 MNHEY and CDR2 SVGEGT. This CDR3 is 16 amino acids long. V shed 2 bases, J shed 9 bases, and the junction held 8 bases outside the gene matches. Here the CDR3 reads CASSYRPTSGSVEQFF. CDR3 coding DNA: TGTGCCAGCAGTTACCGTCCGACTAGCGGGAGTGTTGAGCAGTTCTTC.

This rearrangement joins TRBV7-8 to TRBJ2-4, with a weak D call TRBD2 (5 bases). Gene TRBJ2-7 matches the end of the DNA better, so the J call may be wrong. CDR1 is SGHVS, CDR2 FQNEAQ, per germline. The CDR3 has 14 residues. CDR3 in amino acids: CASSLVRATYEQYF. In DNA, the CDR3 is TGTGCCAGCAGCTTAGTGCGGGCCACCTACGAGCAGTACTTC.

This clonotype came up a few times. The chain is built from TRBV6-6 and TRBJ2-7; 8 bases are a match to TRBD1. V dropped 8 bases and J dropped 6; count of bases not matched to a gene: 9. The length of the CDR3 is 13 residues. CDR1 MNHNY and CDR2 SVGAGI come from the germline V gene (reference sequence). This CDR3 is CASATGEYREQYF. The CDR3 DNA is TGTGCCAGCGCGACAGGGGAATATCGCGAGCAGTACTTC.

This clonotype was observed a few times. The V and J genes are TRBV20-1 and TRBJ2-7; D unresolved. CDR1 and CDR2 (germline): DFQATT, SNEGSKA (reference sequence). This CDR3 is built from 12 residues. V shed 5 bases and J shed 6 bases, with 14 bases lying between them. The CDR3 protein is CSAAYRVGEQYF. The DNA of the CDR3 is TGCAGTGCTGCCTATAGAGTGGGCGAGCAGTACTTC.

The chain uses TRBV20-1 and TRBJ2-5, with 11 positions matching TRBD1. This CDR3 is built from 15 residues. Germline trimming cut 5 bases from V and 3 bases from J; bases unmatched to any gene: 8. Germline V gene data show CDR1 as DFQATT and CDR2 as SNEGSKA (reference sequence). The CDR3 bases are TGCAGTGCTGGACCGGGACAGGGGGTGAAAGAGACCCAGTACTTC. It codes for CSAGPGQGVKETQYF.

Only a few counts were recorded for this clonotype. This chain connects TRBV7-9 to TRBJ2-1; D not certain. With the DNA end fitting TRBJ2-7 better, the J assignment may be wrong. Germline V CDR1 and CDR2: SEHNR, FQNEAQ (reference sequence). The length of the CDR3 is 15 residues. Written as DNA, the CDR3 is TGTGCCAGCAGCGCAAGGCGGAGCTCCTACAATGAGCAGTACTTC. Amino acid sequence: CASSARRSSYNEQYF.

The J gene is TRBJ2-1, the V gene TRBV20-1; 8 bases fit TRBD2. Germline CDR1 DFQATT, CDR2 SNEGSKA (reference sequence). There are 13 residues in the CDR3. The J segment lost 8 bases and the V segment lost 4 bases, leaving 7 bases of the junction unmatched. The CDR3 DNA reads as TGCAGTGCTAACGGACTAGCCGGGGATGAGCAGTTCTTC. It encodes CSANGLAGDEQFF.

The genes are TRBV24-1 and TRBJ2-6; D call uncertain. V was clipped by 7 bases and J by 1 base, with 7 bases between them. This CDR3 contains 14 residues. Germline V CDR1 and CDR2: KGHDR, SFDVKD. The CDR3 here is CATRPNSGANVLTF. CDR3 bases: TGTGCCACCAGGCCCAATTCTGGGGCCAACGTCCTGACTTTC.

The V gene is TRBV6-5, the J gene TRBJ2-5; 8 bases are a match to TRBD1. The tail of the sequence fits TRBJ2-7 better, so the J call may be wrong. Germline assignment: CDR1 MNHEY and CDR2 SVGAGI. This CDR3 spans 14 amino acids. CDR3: CASSAPGQAHEQYF. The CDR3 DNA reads TGTGCCAGCAGTGCACCGGGACAGGCCCACGAGCAGTACTTC.

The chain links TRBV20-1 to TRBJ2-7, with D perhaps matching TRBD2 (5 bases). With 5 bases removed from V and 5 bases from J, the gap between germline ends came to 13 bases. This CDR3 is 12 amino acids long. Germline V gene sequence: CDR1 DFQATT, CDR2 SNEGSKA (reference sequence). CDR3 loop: CSARPSIDEQYF. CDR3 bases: TGCAGTGCTCGTCCTAGCATCGACGAGCAGTACTTC.

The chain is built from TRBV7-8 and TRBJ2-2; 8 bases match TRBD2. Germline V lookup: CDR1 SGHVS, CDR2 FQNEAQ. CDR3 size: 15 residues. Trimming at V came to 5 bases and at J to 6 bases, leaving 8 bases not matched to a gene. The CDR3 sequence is CASSLRSGSPGELFF. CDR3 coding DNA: TGTGCCAGCAGCCTCAGGAGCGGGAGCCCCGGGGAGCTGTTTTTT. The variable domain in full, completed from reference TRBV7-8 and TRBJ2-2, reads GAGVSQSPRYKVAKRGQDVALRCDPISGHVSLFWYQQALGQGPEFLTYFQNEAQLDKSGLPSDRFFAERPEGSVSTLKIQRTQQEDSAVYLCASSLRSGSPGELFFGEGSRLTVL.

The CDR3: CASSSRGGHSPLHF. CDR3 DNA sequence: TGTGCCAGCAGTTCACGAGGCGGGCATTCACCCCTCCACTTT. This chain links TRBV28 with TRBJ1-6; D is unresolved. In germline, CDR1 is MDHEN, CDR2 SYDVKM. The CDR3 loop spans 14 amino acids. The ends were cut back, 4 bases at V and 8 bases at J, with 12 bases in the middle.

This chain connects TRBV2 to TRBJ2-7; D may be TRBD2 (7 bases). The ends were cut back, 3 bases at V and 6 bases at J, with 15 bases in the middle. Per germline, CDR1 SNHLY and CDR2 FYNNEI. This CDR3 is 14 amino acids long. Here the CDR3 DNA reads TGTGCCAGCAGTGATCCGGCGGGGGCCACCGAGCAGTACTTC. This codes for CASSDPAGATEQYF. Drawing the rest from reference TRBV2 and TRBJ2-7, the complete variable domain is EPEVTQTPSHQVTQMGQEVILRCVPISNHLYFYWYRQILGQKVEFLVSFYNNEISEKSEIFDDQFSVERPDGSNFTLKIRSTKLEDSAMYFCASSDPAGATEQYFGPGTRLTVT.

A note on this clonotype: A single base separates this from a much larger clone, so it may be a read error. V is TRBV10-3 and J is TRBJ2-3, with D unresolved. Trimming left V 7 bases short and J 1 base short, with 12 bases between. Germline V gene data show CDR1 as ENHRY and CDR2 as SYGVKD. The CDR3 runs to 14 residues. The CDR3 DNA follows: TGTGCCATCAAGGGCAGGATTGGCACAGATACGCAGTATTTT. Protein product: CAIKGRIGTDTQYF.

The CDR3 loop is CASSYRVFTEAFF. The CDR3 DNA reads as TGTGCCAGCAGCTATAGGGTATTCACTGAAGCTTTCTTT. This chain connects TRBV12-3 or TRBV12-4 to TRBJ1-1; D is ambiguous. This CDR3 region has 13 residues. V was cut by 6 bases and J by 4 bases, with 12 bases left in between.

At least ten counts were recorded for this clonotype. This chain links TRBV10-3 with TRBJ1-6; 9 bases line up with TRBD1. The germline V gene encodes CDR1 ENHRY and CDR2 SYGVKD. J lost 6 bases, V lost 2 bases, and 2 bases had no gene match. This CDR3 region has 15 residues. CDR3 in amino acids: CAISEGQGSNSPLHF. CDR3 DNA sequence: TGTGCCATCAGTGAGGGACAGGGGTCTAATTCACCCCTCCACTTT.

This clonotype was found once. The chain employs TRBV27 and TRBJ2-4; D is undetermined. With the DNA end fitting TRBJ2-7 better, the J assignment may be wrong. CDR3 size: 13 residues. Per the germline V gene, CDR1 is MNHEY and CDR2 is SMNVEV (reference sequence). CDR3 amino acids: CASSPSLVYEQYF. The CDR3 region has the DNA TGTGCCAGTAGTCCGAGTCTGGTCTACGAGCAGTACTTC.

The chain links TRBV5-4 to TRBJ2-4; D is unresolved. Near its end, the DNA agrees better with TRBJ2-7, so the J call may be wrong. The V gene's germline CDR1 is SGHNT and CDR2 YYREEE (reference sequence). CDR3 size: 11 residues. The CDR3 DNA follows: TGTGCCAGCACCCGACCCTACGAGCAGTACTTC. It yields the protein CASTRPYEQYF.

In nucleotides, the CDR3 is TGTGCCAGCAGTTCGCGGGGGACCTACAATGAGCAGTTCTTC. It specifies CASSSRGTYNEQFF. This chain joins TRBV11-2 and TRBJ2-1; 7 nucleotides match TRBD2. There are 14 residues in the CDR3. Germline trimming cut 6 bases from V and 2 bases from J; bases unmatched to any gene: 4. Germline values: CDR1 SGHAT, CDR2 FQNNGV.

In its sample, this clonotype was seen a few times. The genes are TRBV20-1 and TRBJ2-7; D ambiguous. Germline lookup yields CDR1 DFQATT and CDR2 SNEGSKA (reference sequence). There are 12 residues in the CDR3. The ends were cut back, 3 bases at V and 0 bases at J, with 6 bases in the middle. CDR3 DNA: TGCAGTGCTAGGCCTAGCTCCTACGAGCAGTACTTC. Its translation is CSARPSSYEQYF.

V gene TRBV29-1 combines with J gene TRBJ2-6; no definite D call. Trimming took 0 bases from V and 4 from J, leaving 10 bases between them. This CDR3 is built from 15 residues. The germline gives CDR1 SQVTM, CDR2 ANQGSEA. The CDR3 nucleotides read TGCAGCGTTGAAGATGGTGGGTTCGGGGCCAACGTCCTGACTTTC. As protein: CSVEDGGFGANVLTF.

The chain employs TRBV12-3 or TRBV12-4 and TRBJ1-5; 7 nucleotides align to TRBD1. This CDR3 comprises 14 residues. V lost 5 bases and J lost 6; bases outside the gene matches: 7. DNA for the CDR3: TGTGCCAGCAGTCCCCAGACAGGGAGTCAGCCCCAGCATTTT. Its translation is CASSPQTGSQPQHF.

The CDR3 is CASSQEGLAGAGETQYF. The CDR3 DNA sequence: TGTGCCAGCAGCCAAGAGGGACTAGCGGGAGCCGGAGAGACCCAGTACTTC. The chain employs TRBV4-2 and TRBJ2-5; 14 bases align to TRBD2. CDR1 is LGHNA, CDR2 YNFKEQ, per germline. V was pared by 0 bases and J by 4 bases, with 4 bases of the junction left unmatched. The CDR3 extends over 17 amino acids.

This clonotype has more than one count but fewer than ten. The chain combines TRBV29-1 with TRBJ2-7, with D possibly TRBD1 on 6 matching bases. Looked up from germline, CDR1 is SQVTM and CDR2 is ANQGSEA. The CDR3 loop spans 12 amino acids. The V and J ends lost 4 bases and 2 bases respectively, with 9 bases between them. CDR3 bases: TGCAGCGTTGGTGGGGACACCTACGAGCAGTACTTC. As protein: CSVGGDTYEQYF.

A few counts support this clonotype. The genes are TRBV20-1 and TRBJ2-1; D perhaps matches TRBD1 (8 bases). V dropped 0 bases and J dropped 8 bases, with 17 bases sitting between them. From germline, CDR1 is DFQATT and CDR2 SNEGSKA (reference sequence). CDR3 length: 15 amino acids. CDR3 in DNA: TGCAGTGCTAGAGATTGGGAAACAGGGGGGGATGAGCAGTTCTTC. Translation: CSARDWETGGDEQFF.

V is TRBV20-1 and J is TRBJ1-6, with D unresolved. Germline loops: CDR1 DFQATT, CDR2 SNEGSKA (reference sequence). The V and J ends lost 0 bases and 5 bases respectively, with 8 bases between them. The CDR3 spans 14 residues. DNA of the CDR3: TGCAGTGCTAGAGAGGGTAGAAATAATTCACCCCTCCACTTT. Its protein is CSAREGRNNSPLHF.

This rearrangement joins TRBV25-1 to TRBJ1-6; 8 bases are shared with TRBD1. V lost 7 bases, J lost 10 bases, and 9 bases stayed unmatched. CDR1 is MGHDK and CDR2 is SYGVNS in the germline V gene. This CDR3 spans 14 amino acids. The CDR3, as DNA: TGTGCCAGCACCCAGGGGGCAGGGTCATCACCCCTCCACTTT. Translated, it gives CASTQGAGSSPLHF.

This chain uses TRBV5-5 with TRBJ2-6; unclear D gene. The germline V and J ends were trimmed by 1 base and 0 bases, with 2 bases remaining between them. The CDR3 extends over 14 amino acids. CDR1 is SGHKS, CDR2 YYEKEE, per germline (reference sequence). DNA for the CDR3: TGTGCCAGCAGCTTGTACTCTGGGGCCAACGTCCTGACTTTC. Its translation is CASSLYSGANVLTF.

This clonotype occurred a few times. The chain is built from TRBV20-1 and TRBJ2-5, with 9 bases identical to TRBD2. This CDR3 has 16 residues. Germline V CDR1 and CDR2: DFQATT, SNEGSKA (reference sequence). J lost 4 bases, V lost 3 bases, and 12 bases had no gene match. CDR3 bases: TGCAGTGCTAGTTCAATGTCTAGCGGGAAGGGAGAGACCCAGTACTTC. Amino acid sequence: CSASSMSSGKGETQYF.

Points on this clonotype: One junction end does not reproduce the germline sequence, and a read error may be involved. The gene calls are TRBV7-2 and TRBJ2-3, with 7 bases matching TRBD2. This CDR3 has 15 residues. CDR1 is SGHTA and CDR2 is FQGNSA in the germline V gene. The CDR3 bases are TGTGCCAGCAGCTTAGTGGTGGGAGGGTCAGACACGCAGTATTTT. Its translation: CASSLVVGGSDTQYF.